The 4 T cell receptor beta chains listed next were all sequenced from one sample in a study of STAT5B mutations in CD4+ large granular lymphocyte leukemia (dated by TCRdb to between 2021 and 2024). Libraries were constructed by the immunoSEQ multiplex PCR assay. TCRdb's version of the immuneACCESS table is confined to in-frame rearrangements and falls short of the full clone set. An unresolved V gene accounts for under half of the shortfall where checked; the remainder is of unknown origin. This sample lists about 26,000 clones; around 81% were detected once. The ten largest account for 0.25% to 0.35% of the sample. Material for sequencing was CD4+ T cells from blood buffy coats. The receptor set was obtained from a human donor in good health.

The V call is TRBV11-2, the J call TRBJ2-7, with a weak D call TRBD2 (5 bases). Germline assignment: CDR1 SGHAT and CDR2 FQNNGV. V was cut by 5 bases and J by 2 bases, with 13 bases left in between. This CDR3 comprises 14 residues. CDR3 sequence (DNA): TGTGCCAGCAGCAACATGGGTAGCGCCTACGAGCAGTACGTC. It translates to CASSNMGSAYEQYV.

Only a few counts were recorded for this clone. The CDR3 coding sequence is TGCGCCAGCAGCGTAGCCACAGGGGTGGTCGGCGTAGTC. This sequence encodes CASSVATGVVGVV. This chain uses TRBV5-1 with TRBJ2-7; TRBD1 matches 7 bases. Germline V gives CDR1 SGHRS, CDR2 YFSETQ. This CDR3 is 13 amino acids long.

In this sample, this clone turned up once. Germline is not matched at one junction end, which may reflect a read error. The chain uses TRBV28 and TRBJ2-7; a weak D match, TRBD1 (6 bases). CDR1 and CDR2 (germline): MDHEN, SYDVKM. CDR3 length equals 15 residues. For the CDR3, the DNA is TGTGCCAGCAGTTTATCGAACAGGGCCTCCTACGCGCAGTACTTC. Its protein product is CASSLSNRASYAQYF.

The rearrangement joins TRBV7-8 to TRBJ2-1, with a tentative D call TRBD2 (7 bases). This CDR3 is built from 13 residues. V lost 5 bases to trimming and J lost 10 bases, with 15 bases between them. CDR1 and CDR2 (germline): SGHVS, FQNEAQ. In DNA form, the CDR3 reads TGTGCCAGCAGCACCGAGGGGGGAGGGGAGCAGTTCTTC. Protein sequence: CASSTEGGGEQFF.